The 12 T cell receptor beta chains below come from one sample, sequenced in a study of Ad26.COV2.S vaccination and SARS-CoV-2 variants. The method was immunoSEQ multiplex PCR; TCRdb's version includes in-frame clones alone and lacks a portion of them. The table lists approximately 480,000 clones, roughly 87% of them singletons. Documented treatment: some 20 received Ad26.COV2.S at low or high dose, single or two shots; a few received placebo; per-sample allocation not given. Samples were taken on day 63 after the first vaccine or placebo injection. The specimen comprised peripheral blood, sampled in a trial of Ad26.COV2.S vaccine versus placebo. These receptors were collected from a person aged 18-65 years who received the Ad26.COV2.S COVID-19 vaccine or a placebo.

V gene TRBV15 combines with J gene TRBJ2-7; D is possibly TRBD1 (5 bases). The germline gives CDR1 LNHNV, CDR2 YYDKDF (reference sequence). CDR3 size: 15 residues. The germline V and J ends were trimmed by 3 bases and 5 bases, with 17 bases remaining between them. This chain's CDR3 is CATSSQGQGANEQYF. CDR3 DNA: TGTGCCACCAGCAGCCAAGGACAAGGGGCTAACGAGCAGTACTTC.

This chain joins TRBV5-4 and TRBJ2-7; 7 nucleotides match TRBD1. The CDR3 runs 14 residues. The germline CDR1 and CDR2 sequences are SGHNT and YYREEE (reference sequence). Trimming removed 4 bases from V and 5 bases from J; junction bases left unmatched: 9. The CDR3 nucleotides are TGTGCCAGCAGCCCGGGACAGTCCCGGGACGAGCAGTACTTC. Amino acid sequence: CASSPGQSRDEQYF. Supplemented by reference TRBV5-4 and TRBJ2-7, the full variable domain reads ETGVTQSPTHLIKTRGQQVTLRCSSQSGHNTVSWYQQALGQGPQFIFQYYREEENGRGNFPPRFSGLQFPNYSSELNVNALELDDSALYLCASSPGQSRDEQYFGPGTRLTVT.

The CDR3 spells CASSLQGVNEKLFF. CDR3 DNA sequence: TGCGCCAGCAGCTTACAGGGGGTCAATGAAAAACTGTTTTTT. The V and J genes are TRBV5-1 and TRBJ1-4; 8 nucleotides align to TRBD1. Germline V gene data show CDR1 as SGHRS and CDR2 as YFSETQ. The V gene end was trimmed by 2 bases and the J gene end by 5 bases; junction bases not matched to a gene: 2. The CDR3 spans 14 residues.

The chain combines TRBV6-5 with TRBJ1-2; 7 bases match TRBD1. Germline V CDR1 and CDR2: MNHEY, SVGAGI. The V gene end was trimmed by 5 bases and the J gene end by 9 bases; junction bases not matched to a gene: 9. The CDR3 is 13 residues long. CDR3 loop: CASSQGGRSSYTF. DNA of the CDR3: TGTGCCAGCAGTCAGGGGGGGCGGAGTAGCTACACCTTC.

The chain carries TRBV7-3 and TRBJ2-3; the match to TRBD2 covers 12 bases. The CDR3 consists of 18 residues. V dropped 2 bases and J dropped 3; count of bases not matched to a gene: 9. Germline assignment: CDR1 SGHTA and CDR2 FQGTGA. The CDR3: CASSLGLAGGPATDTQYF. The CDR3 DNA is TGTGCCAGCAGCTTAGGGCTAGCGGGAGGGCCGGCTACAGATACGCAGTATTTT.

V and J are TRBV7-3 and TRBJ2-7, with D possibly TRBD1 on 6 matching bases. Per the germline V gene, CDR1 is SGHTA and CDR2 is FQGTGA. Deletions cut 3 bases from V and 2 bases from J, with 14 bases between. The CDR3 spans 15 residues. CDR3 DNA sequence: TGTGCCAGCAGCTTTAACCGGGACACCACCTACGAGCAGTACTTC. Amino acid sequence: CASSFNRDTTYEQYF.

This clone was counted once. The V call is TRBV5-8, the J call TRBJ2-1, with 7 bases fitting TRBD2. CDR1 and CDR2 (germline): SGHTS, YDEGEE. After removal of 1 base from V and 0 bases from J, the junction contained 13 bases not matched to a gene. There are 19 residues in the CDR3. CDR3 coding DNA: TGTGCCAGCAGCTTGATGGGTCTAGCGGCGTTCAGCTCCTACAATGAGCAGTTCTTC. Amino acids: CASSLMGLAAFSSYNEQFF.

The chain recombines TRBV3-1 (or the pseudogene TRBV3-2) with TRBJ1-2; no reliable D call. CDR3 length: 15 amino acids. V was cut by 1 base and J by 4 bases, with 13 bases left in between. Per the germline V gene, CDR1 is LGHDT and CDR2 is YNNKEL (reference sequence). CDR3 coding DNA: TGTGCCAGCAGCCAAGGTACAGATAGCTTCTATGGCTACACCTTC. Its protein is CASSQGTDSFYGYTF.

This chain joins TRBV3-1 (or the pseudogene TRBV3-2) and TRBJ2-3; D unresolved. The CDR3 is made up of 14 amino acids. Germline V CDR1 and CDR2: LGHDT, YNNKEL (reference sequence). V was shortened by 0 bases and J by 2 bases, with 6 bases between the two germline ends. The CDR3 sequence is CASSQDPFTDTQYF. The CDR3 nucleotides read TGTGCCAGCAGCCAAGACCCCTTCACAGATACGCAGTATTTT.

The chain joins TRBV7-8 to TRBJ2-3; D possibly corresponds to TRBD2 (6 bases). Germline loops: CDR1 SGHVS, CDR2 FQNEAQ. The CDR3 runs 15 residues. The V gene lost 1 base and the J gene lost 2 bases, with 10 bases spanning the gap. DNA of the CDR3: TGTGCCAGCAGCTTAGTGAGCGGGTTCACAGATACGCAGTATTTT. Protein sequence: CASSLVSGFTDTQYF.

The chain carries TRBV29-1 and TRBJ2-1, with TRBD2 identical over 15 bases. Trimming removed 7 bases from V and 1 base from J; junction bases left unmatched: 2. This CDR3 has 15 amino acids. The V gene's germline CDR1 is SQVTM and CDR2 ANQGSEA. DNA of the CDR3: TGCAGCGGGGGACTAGCGGGAGGATCCTACAATGAGCAGTTCTTC. The encoded protein is CSGGLAGGSYNEQFF.

The chain employs TRBV9 and TRBJ2-1, with 8 bases identical to TRBD2. Losses at the gene ends were 3 bases for V and 7 bases for J; bases not matched to a gene: 9. There are 15 residues in the CDR3. Germline CDR1 reads SGDLS; CDR2 reads YYNGEE. The CDR3 DNA is TGTGCCAGCAGCGGGTTGCGGGAGGATCATAATGAGCAGTTCTTC. Encoded protein: CASSGLREDHNEQFF.